This T cell receptor (beta chain) came from a study of T-cell memory formation after mild COVID-19 (dated by TCRdb to the early 2020s). As for the study more broadly: Most TCR sequence clusters were specific to one of the two donors. Two young, previously healthy adult volunteers made up the cohort, one male and one female. Longitudinal TCRalpha and TCRbeta repertoire sequencing tracked T-cell clones expanding and contracting after mild COVID-19 in a couple of donors.

Ficoll-Paque density gradient centrifugation was used to isolate PBMCs. Findings and caveats that apply to the study as a whole: Some responding clones were found in pre-infection memory, which suggests that pre-existing cross-reactive memory T cells took part in the SARS-CoV-2 response. From day 15 to 85, contracting clones showed balanced CD4/CD8 phenotypes, whereas a second wave of clones that expanded from day 15 to 37 leaned towards CD4+. Only a couple of mild cases were covered by the study, and larger cohorts that include severe cases with pre-infection samples were considered necessary. Contracting CD4+ clones were located mainly in the CM and EM memory subsets, whereas CD8+ clones were found to be enriched in EMRA. SARS-CoV-2 specificity was not confirmed for the second-wave clones peaking on day 37.

After removal of 0 bases from V and 6 bases from J, the junction retains 4 bases not matched to a gene. The germline V gene (reference sequence) specifies DFQATT as CDR1 and SNEGSKA as CDR2. The CDR3 measures 15 amino acids from cysteine to phenylalanine. Solely the CDR3 DNA is kept, with 45 bases framed from the first base. Sequencing relied on an Illumina NovaSeq 6000. TCRalpha and TCRbeta cDNA libraries were built by 5'RACE with constant-segment primers, adding sample barcodes and unique molecular identifiers. RNA was extracted from every sample with Trizol reagent. The libraries were amplified in two PCR steps, and the second step added a second sample barcode and Illumina TruSeq adapters. Sequencing of libraries was performed on an Illumina NovaSeq with 2 x 150 bp paired-end reads. As for how the authors treated the data: Reads were demultiplexed and collapsed into UMI-guided consensus sequences with migec v1.2.7. With mixcr v2.1.11, UMI consensuses were aligned to TRA and TRB V and J templates and assembled into clonotypes. Expanded or contracted clonotypes were those called significant by both edgeR and NoisET, with noise models trained on biological replicates. edgeR calls used a false discovery rate-adjusted p below 0.01 and a log2 fold-change threshold of 1. As an exploratory analysis of dynamics, max-normalized trajectories of the 1000 most abundant clonotypes were examined by PCA with hierarchical clustering. The CD4 or CD8 phenotype of responding clones was assigned using the separately sequenced CD4+ and CD8+ repertoires. The public reads were quality trimmed at Q25 with fastp and then assembled into clones with MiXCR by TCRdb, keeping productive beta chains. Rows matching on CDR3 protein sequence are summarized as one entry with the most common DNA and genes. In this record, the V and J calls reflect TCRdb's handling and not the investigators' own analysis. This sample comprises around 370,000 distinct CDR3 sequences, roughly 21% of them detected only once. The ten largest account for approximately 12% of the sample.

This clonotype was seen a few times. Its binding antigen is unknown. There are no base qualities to consult, and no much larger clone falls within one base. The source is an adult woman who had mild COVID-19 (a few samples of this study predate the infection). The sample titles of this study are shuffled in the database, so cell type and time point are left out; the donor was told from shared clones. Sequencing used PBMCs or a T cell subset sorted from them (not recorded which). In this chain, TRBV20-1 is recombined with TRBJ2-3; TRBD2 lines up with 12 middle nucleotides. The sequenced DNA: TGCAGTGCTAGAGACCTAGCGGGAGGGCCGGATACGCAGTATTTT. It specifies CSARDLAGGPDTQYF.